These 21 T cell receptor beta chains share one sample of origin, sequenced in a study of blood T cell repertoires in COVID-19. Clones were read by immunoSEQ multiplex PCR, and TCRdb kept only the in-frame ones, dropping some. The sample has about 160,000 clones, roughly 88% seen once; the top ten hold roughly 2.1%. Sample: peripheral blood. These receptor sequences come from a man in his late teens or twenties with acute or convalescent COVID-19.

The chain combines TRBV29-1 with TRBJ2-3, with TRBD1 identical over 9 bases. Germline V lookup: CDR1 SQVTM, CDR2 ANQGSEA. There are 13 residues in the CDR3. Trimming at V came to 7 bases and at J to 1 base, leaving 3 bases not matched to a gene. The CDR3, as DNA: TGCAGCGGAAGGACAGGGGGCACAGATACGCAGTATTTT. Protein: CSGRTGGTDTQYF.

This clone has just one count. The rearrangement uses TRBV30 and TRBJ1-3; D is ambiguous. Trimming removed 0 bases from V and 0 bases from J, with 18 bases in between. This CDR3 has 18 amino acids. Looked up from germline, CDR1 is GTSNPN and CDR2 is SVGIG (reference sequence). The CDR3 DNA is TGTGCCTGGAGTGTATATCGTCAGCCCACTAACTCTGGAAACACCATATATTTT. Protein sequence: CAWSVYRQPTNSGNTIYF.

Regarding this clone: A junction end diverges from the germline sequence, so it may reflect a read error. The V and J genes are TRBV7-9 and TRBJ1-4, with 8 bases that match TRBD1. CDR1 and CDR2 (germline): SEHNR, FQNEAQ (reference sequence). This CDR3 comprises 13 residues. The chain's CDR3 is CASSSGQASQGIF. The CDR3 DNA sequence: TGTGCCAGCAGCTCGGGACAGGCCTCTCAAGGGATTTTT.

This chain uses TRBV12-5 with TRBJ2-1, with D possibly matching TRBD1 (5 bases). CDR3 length: 13 amino acids. CDR1 and CDR2 from the germline V gene are LGHNT and FRNRAP. The ends were cut back, 2 bases at V and 7 bases at J, with 9 bases in the middle. CDR3 loop: CASGLSGWNEQFF. The DNA for the CDR3 is TGTGCTAGTGGTTTGTCAGGGTGGAATGAGCAGTTCTTC. The variable domain in full, completed from reference TRBV12-5 and TRBJ2-1, reads DARVTQTPRHKVTEMGQEVTMRCQPILGHNTVFWYRQTMMQGLELLAYFRNRAPLDDSGMPKDRFSAEMPDATLATLKIQPSEPRDSAVYFCASGLSGWNEQFFGPGTRLTVL.

V gene TRBV28 combines with J gene TRBJ2-1; TRBD2 matches at 16 bases. This CDR3 has 18 amino acids. V lost 4 bases to trimming and J lost 4 bases; unmatched junction nucleotides: 7. Germline V lookup: CDR1 MDHEN, CDR2 SYDVKM. As DNA, the CDR3 is TGTGCCAGCAGTTCCGTGGGACTAGCGGGAGGGCCATACAATGAGCAGTTCTTC. The encoded protein is CASSSVGLAGGPYNEQFF.

V usage is TRBV13 and J usage is TRBJ2-7; the match to TRBD2 covers 15 bases. Germline assignment: CDR1 PRHDT and CDR2 FYEKMQ (reference sequence). This CDR3 region has 15 residues. V was pared by 5 bases and J by 5 bases, with 4 bases of the junction left unmatched. CDR3 sequence (DNA): TGTGCCAGCAGCCCTGGGACTAGCGGGGGGAACGAGCAGTACTTC. As protein: CASSPGTSGGNEQYF.

On this clone itself: Other DNA sequences of this sample code for an identical CDR3. The rearrangement joins TRBV5-1 to TRBJ2-1, with D uncertain. Germline V gene sequence: CDR1 SGHRS, CDR2 YFSETQ. Trimming took off 1 base at V and 7 bases at J, with 9 bases between the two ends. The CDR3 is 13 residues long. This CDR3 is CASSLLEINEQFF. Here the CDR3 DNA reads TGCGCCAGCAGCTTGTTAGAGATTAATGAGCAGTTCTTC.

This clone occurred a few times. V and J are TRBV4-1 and TRBJ1-1; tentatively, D is TRBD1 (6 bases). Trimming stripped 1 base from V and 2 bases from J, with 20 bases between. Per the germline V gene, CDR1 is MGHRA and CDR2 is YSYEKL. This CDR3 has 18 residues. The CDR3 DNA is TGCGCCAGCAGCCAAGTTGGGGGACCGGGACACACTAACACTGAAGCTTTCTTT. It encodes CASSQVGGPGHTNTEAFF.

V gene TRBV18 combines with J gene TRBJ2-1; 14 bases align to TRBD2. Germline CDR1 reads KGHSH; CDR2 reads LQKENI. The CDR3 runs 16 residues. V gave up 4 bases and J gave up 5 bases; unmatched junction bases: 4. The CDR3 region has the DNA TGTGCCAGCTCACTGAAGGGACTAGCGGGGGACAATGAGCAGTTCTTC. Its protein is CASSLKGLAGDNEQFF.

The chain recombines TRBV27 with TRBJ2-7; TRBD1 matches 9 bases. CDR3 length: 16 residues. Germline CDR1 reads MNHEY; CDR2 reads SMNVEV (reference sequence). V lost 5 bases and J lost 6; bases outside the gene matches: 14. CDR3: CASSTPGTGKAGEQYF. Written as DNA, the CDR3 is TGTGCCAGCAGTACCCCCGGGACAGGGAAGGCGGGCGAGCAGTACTTC.

The chain links TRBV7-2 to TRBJ1-2; D not certain. Germline V lookup: CDR1 SGHTA, CDR2 FQGNSA. The CDR3 runs to 14 residues. V shed 5 bases and J shed 0 bases, with 10 bases lying between them. Here the CDR3 reads CASSPSPTNYGYTF. The CDR3 nucleotides are TGTGCCAGCAGCCCCTCTCCTACTAACTATGGCTACACCTTC.

V and J are TRBV7-9 and TRBJ2-7; the match to TRBD2 covers 10 bases. There are 16 residues in the CDR3. Germline V gene sequence: CDR1 SEHNR, CDR2 FQNEAQ (reference sequence). The J segment lost 4 bases and the V segment lost 5 bases, leaving 11 bases of the junction unmatched. CDR3 nucleotides: TGTGCCAGCAGCGGACTGCCTAGCGGGAGAGGATACGAGCAGTACTTC. Amino acid sequence: CASSGLPSGRGYEQYF.

This chain joins TRBV6-6 and TRBJ2-2; 9 bases are a match to TRBD1. Germline CDR1 and CDR2: MNHNY and SVGAGI (reference sequence). This CDR3 contains 14 residues. The ends lost 5 bases at V and 5 bases at J; junction bases unmatched: 3. The DNA for the CDR3 is TGTGCCAGCAGTACCGGGACAGGGACCGGGGAGCTGTTTTTT. Translation: CASSTGTGTGELFF.

V usage is TRBV14 and J usage is TRBJ2-7; D is perhaps TRBD2 (6 bases). The CDR3 is 18 amino acids. The ends were cut back, 4 bases at V and 3 bases at J, with 25 bases in the middle. Germline V gene lookup returns CDR1 SGHDN and CDR2 FVKESK. This CDR3 is CASSPRIMTGVNFYEQYF. CDR3 coding DNA: TGTGCCAGCAGCCCTCGTATCATGACGGGGGTTAATTTCTACGAGCAGTACTTC.

The rearrangement joins TRBV12-5 to TRBJ2-5, with 8 bases fitting TRBD1. Germline CDR1 and CDR2: LGHNT and FRNRAP. There are 15 residues in the CDR3. Trimming took 3 bases from V and 2 from J; bases not matched to a gene: 5. This CDR3 is CASGFDRGRQETQYF. The DNA for the CDR3 is TGTGCTAGTGGTTTTGACAGGGGCCGTCAAGAGACCCAGTACTTC.

V gene TRBV4-1 combines with J gene TRBJ1-2; D ambiguous. Germline V CDR1 and CDR2: MGHRA, YSYEKL. CDR3 size: 15 residues. The V end lost 0 bases, the J end lost 3 bases, and 11 bases lay between the germline ends. In nucleotides, the CDR3 is TGCGCCAGCAGCCAAGATCCAGAGGGTTACTATGGCTACACCTTC. As protein: CASSQDPEGYYGYTF.

The chain has TRBV15 and TRBJ1-2; possibly TRBD1 for D (6 bases). The germline gives CDR1 LNHNV, CDR2 YYDKDF (reference sequence). V lost 1 base and J lost 4, with 7 bases in between. The CDR3 consists of 13 residues. The CDR3 nucleotides read TGTGCCACCAGCAGAGGAGGGGGCTATGGCTACACCTTC. Protein sequence: CATSRGGGYGYTF.

Only one count was recorded for this clone. The chain links TRBV29-1 to TRBJ2-7, with TRBD2 identical over 7 bases. Germline V gives CDR1 SQVTM, CDR2 ANQGSEA. This CDR3 spans 14 amino acids. V shed 6 bases and J 3 bases; nucleotides not matched to a gene: 11. CDR3 sequence: CSVRSGLTHYEQYF. In DNA, the CDR3 is TGCAGCGTGAGGTCGGGACTAACTCACTACGAGCAGTACTTC.

The genes are TRBV10-3 and TRBJ2-3; 9 bases match TRBD1. V was pared by 3 bases and J by 0 bases, with 4 bases of the junction left unmatched. The CDR3 is 16 residues long. Germline V CDR1 and CDR2: ENHRY, SYGVKD. The CDR3 protein is CAISDPGTGSTDTQYF. The CDR3 DNA reads as TGTGCCATCAGTGATCCCGGGACAGGGAGCACAGATACGCAGTATTTT.

The V gene is TRBV9, the J gene TRBJ2-7; possibly TRBD2 for D (6 bases). This CDR3 is built from 17 residues. Germline V gives CDR1 SGDLS, CDR2 YYNGEE. V dropped 0 bases and J dropped 3 bases, with 19 bases sitting between them. CDR3 sequence (DNA): TGTGCCAGCAGCGTAGGACTAGGCTCCCATTCCCTCTACGAGCAGTACTTC. Amino acid sequence: CASSVGLGSHSLYEQYF.

The count of this clone is one. The J gene is TRBJ2-1, the V gene TRBV5-1, with 8 bases fitting TRBD2. The germline CDR1 and CDR2 sequences are SGHRS and YFSETQ. The CDR3 is 14 amino acids. V was clipped by 0 bases and J by 9 bases; unmatched bases: 5. The CDR3 reads CASSLAGGPGEQFF. DNA of the CDR3: TGCGCCAGCAGCTTGGCGGGGGGGCCGGGTGAGCAGTTCTTC. Complete variable domain (other parts from reference TRBV5-1 and TRBJ2-1): KAGVTQTPRYLIKTRGQQVTLSCSPISGHRSVSWYQQTPGQGLQFLFEYFSETQRNKGNFPGRFSGRQFSNSRSEMNVSTLELGDSALYLCASSLAGGPGEQFFGPGTRLTVL.